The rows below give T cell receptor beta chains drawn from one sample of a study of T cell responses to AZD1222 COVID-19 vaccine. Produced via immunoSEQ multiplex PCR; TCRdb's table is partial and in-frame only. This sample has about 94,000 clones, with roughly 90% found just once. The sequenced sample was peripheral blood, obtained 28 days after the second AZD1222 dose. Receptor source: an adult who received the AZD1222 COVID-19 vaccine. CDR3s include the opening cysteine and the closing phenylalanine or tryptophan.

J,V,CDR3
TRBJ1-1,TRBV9,CASSTRTGRDTEAFF
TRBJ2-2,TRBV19,CASSSGGARTGELFF
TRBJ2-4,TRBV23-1,CASSQRVLAKNIQYF
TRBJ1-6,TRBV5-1,CASSSGTVDSPLHF
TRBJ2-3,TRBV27,CASASGGSTSTQYF
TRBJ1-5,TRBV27,CASSPLGGQGNQPQHF
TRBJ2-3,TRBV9,CASSAPGLAGGTDTQYF
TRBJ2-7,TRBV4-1,CASSQEGVREQYF
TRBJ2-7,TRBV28,CASSAWGLASYEQYF
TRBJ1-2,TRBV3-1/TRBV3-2,CATFGAGYTF
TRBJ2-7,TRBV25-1,CASSASGGLFYEQYF
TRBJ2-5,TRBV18,CASSPKETQYF
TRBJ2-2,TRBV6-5,CASGGRTNTGELFF
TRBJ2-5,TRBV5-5,CASSFYEGRQTQYF
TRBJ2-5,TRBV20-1,CSARNSETQYF
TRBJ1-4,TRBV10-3,CASRPETEGEKLFF
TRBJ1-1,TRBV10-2,CASLYPGQGPHTEAFF
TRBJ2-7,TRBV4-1,CASSQVPTGDRVF
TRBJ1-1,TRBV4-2,CASSQDGSFDTEAFF
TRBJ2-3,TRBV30,CAWTPGQFTDTQYF
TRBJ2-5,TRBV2,CASSRAQGVGETQYF
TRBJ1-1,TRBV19,CASSIARADTEAFF
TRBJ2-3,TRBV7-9,CASSLARGGSTDTQYF
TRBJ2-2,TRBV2,CASSVWRAGELFF
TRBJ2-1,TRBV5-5,CASSLYGFSYNEQFF
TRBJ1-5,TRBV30,CAWSLRGDQPQHF
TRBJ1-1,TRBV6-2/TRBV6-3,CASSYSEGNDEAFF
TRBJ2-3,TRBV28,CASFSGRPDTQYF
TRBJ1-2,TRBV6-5,CASSPDRAFGYGYTF
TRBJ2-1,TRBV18,CASSPPRRSSSYNEQFF
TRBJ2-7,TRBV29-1,CSVRTDRPRFYEQYF
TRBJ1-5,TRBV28,CASSFGTGGFQPQHF
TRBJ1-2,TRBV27,CASSPGAGYHYGYTF
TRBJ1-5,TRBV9,CASSVGEGPQSNQPQHF
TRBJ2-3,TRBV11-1,CASSSQQGRSTDTQYF
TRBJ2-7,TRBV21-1,CASSKDEGEQYF
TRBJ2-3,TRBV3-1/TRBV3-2,CASSQVVDTQYF
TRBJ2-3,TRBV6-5,CASSYSGTDTQYF
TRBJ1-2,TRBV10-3,CAISESGVRGYTF
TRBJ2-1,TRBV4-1,CASSQPSGGEQFF
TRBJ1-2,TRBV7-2,CASSLSGTGISGYTF
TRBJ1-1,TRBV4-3,CASSQEPQGRTEAFF
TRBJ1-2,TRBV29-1,CSVENRGYGYTF
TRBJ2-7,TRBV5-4,CASSLDSGTLYEQYF
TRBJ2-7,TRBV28,CASSLLSDRAGEQYF
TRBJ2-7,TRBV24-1,CATRATGGNEQYF
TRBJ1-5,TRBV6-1,CASSEYRAQPQHF
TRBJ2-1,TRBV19,CASSISQGNEQFF
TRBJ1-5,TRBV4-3,CASSQDWQGRNQPQHF
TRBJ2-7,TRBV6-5,CASSRIAGGPVEQYF
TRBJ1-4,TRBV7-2,CASSAGHATNEKLFF